The 8 T cell receptor beta chains reported below all come from one sample, sequenced in a study of T cell responses to AZD1222 COVID-19 vaccine. Here immunoSEQ multiplex PCR was the method, and the copy in TCRdb shows in-frame clones only, minus some. The table has around 250,000 clones, more than 85% seen once. This specimen was peripheral blood, taken on day 0 of AZD1222 vaccination. These receptors were obtained from an adult in good health.

This chain uses TRBV18 with TRBJ2-5, with a weak D call TRBD1 (6 bases). This CDR3 spans 14 amino acids. V lost 6 bases, J lost 5 bases, and 16 bases lay in between. Germline CDR1 reads KGHSH; CDR2 reads LQKENI. CDR3 nucleotides: TGTGCCAGCTCGCAGGGGACACCTTCTGAGACCCAGTACTTC. This translates into CASSQGTPSETQYF.

The chain employs TRBV9 and TRBJ2-1, with 8 nucleotides matching TRBD1. CDR1 and CDR2 (germline): SGDLS, YYNGEE. The junction had 9 bases not matched to a gene; V was cut back by 6 bases and J by 10 bases. This CDR3 has 13 amino acids. The CDR3 nucleotides are TGTGCCAGCACCAGGGGGCTTCCTGGGGAGCAGTTCTTC. Translation gives CASTRGLPGEQFF.

The CDR3 loop is CASQTGPGMNTEAFF. For the CDR3, the DNA is TGTGCCAGCCAAACAGGGCCTGGGATGAACACTGAAGCTTTCTTT. The rearrangement uses TRBV27 and TRBJ1-1; D is perhaps TRBD1 (6 bases). Per germline, CDR1 MNHEY and CDR2 SMNVEV (reference sequence). CDR3 length: 15 residues. V gave up 8 bases and J gave up 0 bases, with 16 bases separating them.

V and J are TRBV29-1 and TRBJ1-4; the D is unclear. The V end lost 4 bases, the J end lost 4 bases, and 7 bases lay between the germline ends. Germline V gene data show CDR1 as SQVTM and CDR2 as ANQGSEA. The CDR3 has 12 residues. This CDR3 reads CSVGEFNEKLFF. The CDR3 region has the DNA TGCAGCGTTGGAGAGTTTAATGAAAAACTGTTTTTT.

This sequence joins TRBV28 and TRBJ2-7; D might be TRBD2 (5 bases). Between the trimmed V and J ends, which lost 3 bases and 3 bases, there was a span of 15 bases. CDR1 and CDR2 from the germline V gene are MDHEN and SYDVKM. The CDR3 runs to 15 residues. The CDR3: CASSLASRIIYEQYF. The CDR3, as DNA: TGTGCCAGCAGTTTGGCTAGCAGGATCATCTACGAGCAGTACTTC.

The CDR3 is CASRPGGREKLFF. The DNA for the CDR3 is TGTGCCAGCAGGCCAGGGGGCCGGGAAAAACTGTTTTTT. This chain links TRBV2 with TRBJ1-4, with 8 bases lining up with TRBD1. Germline V gene sequence: CDR1 SNHLY, CDR2 FYNNEI. This CDR3 spans 13 amino acids. V trimming: 6 bases; J trimming: 8 bases; junction bases outside the gene matches: 5.

The chain couples TRBV7-9 to TRBJ1-6, with a possible D match to TRBD1 (5 bases). CDR1 is SEHNR and CDR2 is FQNEAQ in the germline V gene (reference sequence). The CDR3 totals 16 residues. The V end was cut by 6 bases, the J end by 0 bases, with 12 bases between. The CDR3 here is CASRLGASSYNSPLHF. DNA of the CDR3: TGTGCCAGCAGGCTAGGGGCAAGCTCCTATAATTCACCCCTCCACTTT.

This clone has a single count. CDR3 bases: TGTGCCAGCAGCTTTCAGGGCCTCATTTCTGGGGCCAACGTCCTGACTTTC. This encodes CASSFQGLISGANVLTF. This chain joins TRBV7-3 and TRBJ2-6; maybe TRBD1 (5 bases). The CDR3 sequence is 17 residues long. Per the germline V gene, CDR1 is SGHTA and CDR2 is FQGTGA. With 3 bases removed from V and 1 base from J, the gap between germline ends came to 13 bases. Full variable domain (outside the CDR3, taken from reference TRBV7-3 and TRBJ2-6): GAGVSQTPSNKVTEKGKYVELRCDPISGHTALYWYRQSLGQGPEFLIYFQGTGAADDSGLPNDRFFAVRPEGSVSTLKIQRTERGDSAVYLCASSFQGLISGANVLTFGAGSRLTVL.